This paragraph covers one T cell receptor beta chain sequence. This record comes from a study of blood T cell repertoires in COVID-19. Study as a whole: The United States, Italy and Spain were the sources of the acute and convalescent COVID-19 samples. Sample material is recorded as cDNA or gDNA derived from T cells, B-cell-depleted T cells, or PBMCs.

In the study's own analysis: From reference gene primer amplification, estimates of nucleated cell counts were derived. Only in-frame clones appear in the TCRdb table, and some are missing; sequencing was by immunoSEQ multiplex PCR. V and J calls and clone size are those listed in that table; D and trimming were worked out from the DNA. The repertoire holds more than 35,000 clones, 78% seen once, with 16% in the top ten. V trimming: 1 base; J trimming: 0 bases; junction bases outside the gene matches: 6. The CDR3 is 17 residues long. The germline V gene encodes CDR1 LGHNA and CDR2 YSLEER. The source is a man aged 65 to 85 with acute or convalescent COVID-19. Input material: peripheral blood. The chain links TRBV4-3 to TRBJ2-4; 7 bases map to TRBD1. Here the CDR3 reads CASSQGRDRKAKNIQYF. Here the CDR3 DNA reads TGCGCCAGCAGCCAAGGCCGGGACAGAAAAGCCAAAAACATTCAGTACTTC.